The clone carrying this T cell receptor beta chain was found many times. Its specificity is not known. These data originate in a study of metastatic and nonmetastatic thyroid tumors. Study-wide background: Samples came from malignant and benign thyroid patients, and repertoires were compared across blood and tumor or nodule tissue. General study results and limits: It was reportedly found that TCR beta diversity was significantly higher in malignant thyroid tumors than in benign nodules, a difference seen in both blood and tumor samples.

In the original workflow: The study's classifier, a distant-metastasis tool for papillary thyroid cancer, was built using CDR3 differences across clinicopathological groups. TCRdb re-analyzed the PCR reads through MiXCR. The V and J calls, along with clone size, are taken from TCRdb and not from the paper's own processing. The sample contains about 70,000 clones, 15% to 20% of which appear only once. The CDR3 has 15 amino acids. Germline V gene data show CDR1 as SGHVS and CDR2 as FNYEAQ. Deletions cut 3 bases from V and 0 bases from J, with 9 bases between. Patients were all untreated before their thyroid surgery.

The source material was blood. The TCR originated in a female donor with papillary thyroid cancer or a benign thyroid nodule (not recorded which). Some clones in this sample may be carry-over from other donors' samples. The chain has TRBV7-6 and TRBJ1-3; tentatively, D is TRBD1 (5 bases). CDR3: CASSFQGRSGNTIYF. The CDR3 DNA follows: TGTGCCAGCAGCTTTCAGGGCCGCTCTGGAAACACCATATATTTT.